Below, 18 T cell receptor beta chains from the same sample are listed, as sequenced in a study of T cell repertoires in cytomegalovirus infection. TCRdb analysed the reads with MiXCR anew, one entry per CDR3 protein. The sample lists 450,000 to 600,000 distinct CDR3 sequences, 10% to 12% seen once, with about 10% in the top ten. The sample consisted of PBMCs. The source is a human donor in good health (CMV status not recorded). Some clones in this sample may be carry-over from other donors' samples.

This clonotype was detected many times. The rearrangement links TRBV19 to TRBJ1-1, with D maybe TRBD1 (6 bases). The CDR3 loop spans 14 amino acids. Germline-derived CDR1 and CDR2 are LNHDA and SQIVND (reference sequence). Trimming stripped 7 bases from V and 4 bases from J, with 16 bases between. CDR3: CASTKGGASTEAFF. The CDR3 coding sequence is TGTGCCAGTACCAAAGGGGGTGCTAGCACTGAAGCTTTCTTT.

This clonotype was found a few times. V and J are TRBV7-4 and TRBJ1-2; 7 nucleotides align to TRBD1. V was clipped by 5 bases and J by 5 bases; unmatched bases: 17. The CDR3 sequence is 17 residues long. Germline CDR1 SGHVT, CDR2 SQSDAQ. DNA for the CDR3: TGTGCCAGCAGCCCTCCACCCCCTACAGGGGCTGGGTATGGCTACACCTTC. Protein sequence: CASSPPPPTGAGYGYTF.

In its sample, this clonotype was seen many times. V and J are TRBV7-2 and TRBJ2-5; D might be TRBD2 (7 bases). The CDR3 covers 13 residues. CDR1 is SGHTA and CDR2 is FQGNSA in the germline V gene. Deletions cut 6 bases from V and 3 bases from J, with 11 bases between. The chain's CDR3 is CASRRGGEETQYF. In DNA, the CDR3 is TGTGCCAGCAGGAGAGGGGGGGAAGAGACCCAGTACTTC. The variable domain in full, with the rest retrieved from reference TRBV7-2 and TRBJ2-5, is GAGVSQSPSNKVTEKGKDVELRCDPISGHTALYWYRQSLGQGLEFLIYFQGNSAPDKSGLPSDRFSAERTGGSVSTLTIQRTQQEDSAVYLCASRRGGEETQYFGPGTRLLVL.

The table lists this clonotype with a few counts. V gene TRBV19 combines with J gene TRBJ1-5, with unresolved D. Germline assignment: CDR1 LNHDA and CDR2 SQIVND (reference sequence). With 3 bases removed from V and 4 bases from J, the gap between germline ends came to 16 bases. CDR3 length: 16 residues. CDR3 coding DNA: TGTGCCAGTAGTATTGGTGTCAGCATGAGGAATCAGCCCCAGCATTTT. Translation: CASSIGVSMRNQPQHF.

This clonotype has a count of ten or more. The chain combines TRBV7-2 with TRBJ2-3; D perhaps matches TRBD2 (6 bases). Germline loops: CDR1 SGHTA, CDR2 FQGNSA. V was trimmed by 6 bases and J by 3 bases, leaving 22 bases between them. This CDR3 contains 17 residues. CDR3 in amino acids: CASRGGVGPRGTDTQYF. The CDR3 bases are TGTGCCAGCAGGGGAGGAGTAGGGCCACGCGGGACAGATACGCAGTATTTT.

The chain combines TRBV28 with TRBJ2-1; 12 bases align to TRBD2. This CDR3 has 17 amino acids. V lost 4 bases and J lost 3; bases outside the gene matches: 7. CDR1 is MDHEN and CDR2 is SYDVKM in the germline V gene. Here the CDR3 reads CASSSNGLAGIYNEQFF. The DNA for the CDR3 is TGTGCCAGCAGTTCCAACGGACTAGCGGGGATCTACAATGAGCAGTTCTTC.

Of note for this clonotype: This may be a read error: a much more frequent sequence differs by one nucleotide. The chain recombines TRBV7-6 with TRBJ1-1; no clear D gene. Per the germline V gene, CDR1 is SGHVS and CDR2 is FNYEAQ. The CDR3 totals 14 residues. The CDR3 bases are TGTGCCAGCAGCTTAGAAACGATGAACTCTGAAGCTTTCTTT. It encodes CASSLETMNSEAFF.

This sequence joins TRBV6-8 and TRBJ2-7; a weak D match, TRBD2 (8 bases). Trimming cost V 10 bases and J 3 bases, with 19 bases left between them. This CDR3 spans 14 amino acids. Germline V CDR1 and CDR2: MNHGY, SAAAGT. CDR3 DNA: TGTGCCACGGGGGGGGAACAGGGGCACTACGAGCAGTACTTC. This encodes CATGGEQGHYEQYF.

About this clonotype itself: A read error may explain this, as a much larger clone is one base away. The rearrangement uses TRBV6-1 and TRBJ1-1; tentative D call: TRBD1 (6 bases). CDR1 and CDR2 from the germline V gene are MNHNS and SASEGT. The CDR3 spans 16 residues. The V and J ends lost 6 bases and 3 bases respectively, with 20 bases between them. This CDR3 reads CASSLSLRGSDTEAFF. The CDR3 DNA follows: TGTGCCAGCAGCTTATCCTTGAGGGGGTCGGACACTGAAGCTTTCTTT.

This clonotype was seen repeatedly, ten times or more. The gene calls are TRBV6-2 or TRBV6-3 and TRBJ1-2; D unresolved. Trimming took 2 bases from V and 1 from J, leaving 5 bases between them. From germline, CDR1 is MNHEY and CDR2 SVGEGT. This CDR3 is built from 13 residues. CDR3 bases: TGTGCCAGCAGTTACATGGGTAACTATGGCTACACCTTC. This sequence encodes CASSYMGNYGYTF.

This clonotype turned up a few times. V and J are TRBV7-9 and TRBJ1-3; tentatively, D is TRBD1 (6 bases). Trimming stripped 5 bases from V and 6 bases from J, with 23 bases between. CDR1 is SEHNR, CDR2 FQNEAQ, per germline (reference sequence). The CDR3 sequence is 17 residues long. The CDR3 is CASSEGGDRPRSNTIYF. In DNA, the CDR3 is TGTGCCAGCAGCGAGGGGGGAGACAGGCCTCGATCAAACACCATATATTTT.

This clonotype appeared many times. The chain couples TRBV15 to TRBJ2-2; D perhaps matches TRBD2 (5 bases). Trimming removed 0 bases at V and 3 bases at J, with 14 bases between. Germline V CDR1 and CDR2: LNHNV, YYDKDF (reference sequence). This CDR3 has 17 amino acids. The CDR3: CATSRDRRSRDTGELFF. For the CDR3, the DNA is TGTGCCACCAGCAGAGATAGGAGGAGTAGGGACACCGGGGAGCTGTTTTTT. The variable domain in full, completed from reference TRBV15 and TRBJ2-2, reads DAMVIQNPRYQVTQFGKPVTLSCSQTLNHNVMYWYQQKSSQAPKLLFHYYDKDFNNEADTPDNFQSRRPNTSFCFLDIRSPGLGDTAMYLCATSRDRRSRDTGELFFGEGSRLTVL.

This clonotype was found many times. This chain links TRBV28 with TRBJ2-4; maybe TRBD1 (6 bases). This CDR3 contains 13 residues. The germline V and J ends were trimmed by 1 base and 7 bases, with 8 bases remaining between them. The germline gives CDR1 MDHEN, CDR2 SYDVKM. The CDR3 region is CASSLLGANIQYF. CDR3 DNA: TGTGCCAGCAGTTTATTGGGGGCCAACATTCAGTACTTC.

This clonotype occurred many times. The chain uses TRBV2 and TRBJ1-5; D gene ambiguous. From germline, CDR1 is SNHLY and CDR2 FYNNEI. This CDR3 comprises 16 residues. V was shortened by 1 base and J by 3 bases, with 13 bases between the two germline ends. CDR3 sequence reads: CASSEVLQEYNQPQHF. DNA of the CDR3: TGTGCCAGCAGTGAAGTACTCCAGGAGTACAATCAGCCCCAGCATTTT.

This clonotype occurred many times. Written as DNA, the CDR3 is TGTGCCAGCAGTCGAATCGCCGGGCGGGGGGGCCGGGCCGGGGAGCTGTTTTTT. Residues: CASSRIAGRGGRAGELFF. The chain joins TRBV28 to TRBJ2-2, with 9 positions matching TRBD2. This CDR3 comprises 18 residues. Germline V gene lookup returns CDR1 MDHEN and CDR2 SYDVKM. J was trimmed by 6 bases and V by 5 bases; bases with no gene match: 16. The entire variable domain, with the rest obtained from reference TRBV28 and TRBJ2-2, is as follows: DVKVTQSSRYLVKRTGEKVFLECVQDMDHENMFWYRQDPGLGLRLIYFSYDVKMKEKGDIPEGYSVSREKKERFSLILESASTNQTSMYLCASSRIAGRGGRAGELFFGEGSRLTVL.

Note on this clonotype: A much larger clone differs from this one at a single base, so this may be a read error. The rearrangement uses TRBV4-1 and TRBJ2-7, with a possible D match to TRBD2 (6 bases). There are 15 residues in the CDR3. Germline V lookup: CDR1 MGHRA, CDR2 YSYEKL. The CDR3 DNA reads as TGCGCCAGCAGCCAAACTGCGGGGCTCAACTACGAGCAGTGCTTC. The encoded protein is CASSQTAGLNYEQCF.

The sample holds many counts of this clonotype. This rearrangement joins TRBV19 to TRBJ1-2; D may be TRBD1 (5 bases). The CDR3 contains 15 residues. Trimming took 1 base from V and 10 from J, leaving 19 bases between them. Germline V gives CDR1 LNHDA, CDR2 SQIVND (reference sequence). The CDR3 coding sequence is TGTGCCAGTAGTATAGGTTGGGACTCCGATCAAGTCTACACCTTC. This translates into CASSIGWDSDQVYTF. The full variable domain, in which reference TRBV19 and TRBJ1-2 provide the parts outside the CDR3, is DGGITQSPKYLFRKEGQNVTLSCEQNLNHDAMYWYRQDPGQGLRLIYYSQIVNDFQKGDIAEGYSVSREKKESFPLTVTSAQKNPTAFYLCASSIGWDSDQVYTFGSGTRLTVV.

V and J are TRBV2 and TRBJ2-5, with D unclear. CDR1 and CDR2 (germline): SNHLY, FYNNEI. This CDR3 has 15 amino acids. V shed 5 bases and J shed 4 bases, with 17 bases lying between them. The CDR3 DNA sequence: TGTGCCAGCAGTTCCCTTGGTATGATAGCAGAGACCCAGTACTTC. Its translation is CASSSLGMIAETQYF.